These 2 T cell receptor delta chains originate from one sample sequenced in a study of γδ T cells in repeated Plasmodium falciparum infection. TCRdb redid the clone calls on the multiplex PCR reads with CATT. Of tens of thousands of delta-chain clones in the sample, 0.85% to 1% are singletons; the top ten hold 9.5% to 10%. Bulk repertoires came from Vgamma9/Vdelta2+ or Vdelta2-negative gammadelta T cells flow-sorted from PBMC. Sequencing input: gamma-delta T cells from blood. All receptors derive from a pool of human donors (malaria-infected and uninfected, not separated).

A word on this clone: A far larger clone differs by one base, so this is likely a read error. The sample has other DNA sequences that encode this CDR3 too. V gene assignment gives TRDV3, but the J gene was left uncalled; no check of the table's D call, TRDD3, against the DNA was made. There are 22 residues in the CDR3. CDR1 TVYSNPD and CDR2 GDNSRS come from the germline V gene (reference sequence). The CDR3 nucleotides read TGTGCCTGCAAACTTCCTATCCCCTCGTACTGGGGGATAAGAGTGGACACCGATAAACTTATCTTT. Its protein is CACKLPIPSYWGIRVDTDKLIF.

This clone was recorded at least ten times. The DNA for the CDR3 is TGTGCTCTTGGGGAACATACAGGTGGCTGGAGTGGGGGATACGAGTCGGATAAACTCATCTTT. Amino acids: CALGEHTGGWSGGYESDKLIF. The chain has TRDV1 and TRDJ1, with 11 bases identical to TRDD3. Here the J gene was assigned by germline matching of the DNA, as TCRdb has none. V shed 1 base, J shed 5 bases, and the junction held 21 bases outside the gene matches. The CDR3 is 21 residues long. Germline CDR1 and CDR2: TSWWSYY and QGS.